The clone carrying this T cell receptor beta chain was seen only once. Its specificity is not known. The sample belongs to a study of OX40 agonist ivuxolimab in advanced cancers. Across the study: Patients undergoing dose escalation presented with hepatocellular carcinoma, melanoma, renal cell or head and neck cancer. Three patients had partial responses: one hepatocellular carcinoma, two cutaneous melanoma.

TCRdb's table, derived via immunoSEQ multiplex PCR, lists solely in-frame clones and lacks some. The sample contains 70,000 to 80,000 clones, 80% to 95% of which appear only once. Blood got drawn at baseline, again on cycle 4 day 1, and then on cycle 7 day 1. The study's findings and limits: Expanded clones belonging to CD8+ T cells outnumbered, on average, those of CD4+.

The sequencing used CD4+ or CD8+ T cells sorted from blood, collected in a trial of the OX40 agonist ivuxolimab. The sequence was collected from an adult with an advanced solid tumor such as melanoma, head and neck, liver or kidney cancer.

CDR3 DNA: TGTGCCAGCTCACCATGGGCCAGGGGCACTAATCAGCCCCAGCATTTT. It is translated as CASSPWARGTNQPQHF. This sequence joins TRBV18 and TRBJ1-5; D is perhaps TRBD1 (6 bases). V lost 2 bases and J lost 4, with 15 bases in between. The CDR3 consists of 16 residues. Germline V CDR1 and CDR2: KGHSH, LQKENI.